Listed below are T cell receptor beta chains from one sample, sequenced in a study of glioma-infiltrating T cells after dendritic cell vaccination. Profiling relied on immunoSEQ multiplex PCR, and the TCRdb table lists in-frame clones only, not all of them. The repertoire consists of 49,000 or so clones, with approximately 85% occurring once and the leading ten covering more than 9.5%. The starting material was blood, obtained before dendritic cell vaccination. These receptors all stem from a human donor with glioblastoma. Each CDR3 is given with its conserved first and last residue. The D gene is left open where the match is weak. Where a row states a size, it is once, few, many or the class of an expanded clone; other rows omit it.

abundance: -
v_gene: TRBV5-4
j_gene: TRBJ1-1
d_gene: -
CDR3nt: TGTGCCAGCAGCCGCGATCTGGGGGGCACTGAAGCTTTCTTT
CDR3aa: CASSRDLGGTEAFF

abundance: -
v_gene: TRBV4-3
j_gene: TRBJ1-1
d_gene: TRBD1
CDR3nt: TGCGCCAGCAGCCTTATAACCGGGACAGGGGGCACTGAAGCTTTCTTT
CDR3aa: CASSLITGTGGTEAFF

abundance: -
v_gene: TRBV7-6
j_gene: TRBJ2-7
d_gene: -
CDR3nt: TGTGCCAGCAGCGCCGTCGGGGGAAACTCCTACGAGCAGTACTTC
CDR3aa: CASSAVGGNSYEQYF

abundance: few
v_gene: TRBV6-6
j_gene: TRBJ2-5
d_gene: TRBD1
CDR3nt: TGTGCCAGCACCTACAGGGGGATGAATTATGAGACCCAGTACTTC
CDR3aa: CASTYRGMNYETQYF

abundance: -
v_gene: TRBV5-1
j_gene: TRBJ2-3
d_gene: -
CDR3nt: TGCGCCAGCTCCAACACAGATACGCAGTATTTT
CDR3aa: CASSNTDTQYF

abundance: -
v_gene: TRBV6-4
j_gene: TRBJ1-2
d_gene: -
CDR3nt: TGTGCCAGCAGTGCCGGACAGTATGGCTACACCTTC
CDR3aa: CASSAGQYGYTF

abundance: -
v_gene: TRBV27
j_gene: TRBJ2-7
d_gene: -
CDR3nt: TGTGCCAGCAGTTTAAGACCGTTTCTCAAGCCGGGTTTCGACGAGCAGTACTTC
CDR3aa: CASSLRPFLKPGFDEQYF

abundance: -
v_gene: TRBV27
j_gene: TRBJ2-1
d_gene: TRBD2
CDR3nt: TGTGCCAGCAAAACGGGAAGAAGCGGGGGGTGGAATGAGCAGTTCTTC
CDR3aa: CASKTGRSGGWNEQFF

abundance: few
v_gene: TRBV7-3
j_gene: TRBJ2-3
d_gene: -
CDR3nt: TGTGCCAGCAGAAGTGGGACACCAACAGGCCGAGATACGCAGTATTTT
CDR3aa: CASRSGTPTGRDTQYF

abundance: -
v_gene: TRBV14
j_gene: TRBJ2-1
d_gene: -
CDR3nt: TGTGCCAGCTCGAGGGGGGGCTCCTACAATGAGCAGTTCTTC
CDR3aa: CASSRGGSYNEQFF

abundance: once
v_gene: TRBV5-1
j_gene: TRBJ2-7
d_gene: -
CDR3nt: TGCGCCAGCAGCTTGGGAGGGGCCCCAGGGGACTACGAGCAGTACTTC
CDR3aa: CASSLGGAPGDYEQYF

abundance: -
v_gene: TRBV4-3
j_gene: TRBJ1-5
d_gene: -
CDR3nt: TGCGCCAGCAGCCAAGGGCGGCAGGGGAGTCAGCCCCAGCATTTT
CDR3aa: CASSQGRQGSQPQHF

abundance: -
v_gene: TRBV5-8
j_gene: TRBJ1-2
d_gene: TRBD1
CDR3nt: TGTGCCAGCAGCTTGGGGCAGGGGGCATTCTATGGCTACACCTTC
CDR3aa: CASSLGQGAFYGYTF

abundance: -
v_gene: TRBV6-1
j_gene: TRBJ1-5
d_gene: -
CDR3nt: TGTGCCAGCAGTGAAGAACAGGGACGACAGCCCCAGCATTTT
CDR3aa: CASSEEQGRQPQHF

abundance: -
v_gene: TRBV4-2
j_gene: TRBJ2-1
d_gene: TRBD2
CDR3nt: TGTGCCAGCAGCCTCGGGACTAGCGGGACCAGCTCCTACAATGAGCAGTTCTTC
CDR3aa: CASSLGTSGTSSYNEQFF

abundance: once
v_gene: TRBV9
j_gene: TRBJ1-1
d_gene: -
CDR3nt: TGTGCCAGCAGCGTAGGTGAGGGATCGAACACTGAAGCTTTCTTT
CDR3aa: CASSVGEGSNTEAFF

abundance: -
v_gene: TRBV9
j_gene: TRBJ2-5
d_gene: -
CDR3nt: TGTGCCAGCAGCGTAGGTAGCGGCCAAGAGACCCAGTACTTC
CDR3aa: CASSVGSGQETQYF

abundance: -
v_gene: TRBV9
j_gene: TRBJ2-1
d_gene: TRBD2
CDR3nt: TGTGCCAGCAGCGTCGAGAGCGGGGGGGAACGGTTCTTC
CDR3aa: CASSVESGGERFF

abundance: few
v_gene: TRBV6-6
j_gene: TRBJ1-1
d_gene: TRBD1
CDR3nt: TGTGCCAGCAGTACCAGGGGGCTGGGTGAAGCTTTCTTT
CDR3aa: CASSTRGLGEAFF

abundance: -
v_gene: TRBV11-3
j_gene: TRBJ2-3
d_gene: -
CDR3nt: TGTGCCAGCAGCGCACAGGGTGCAGATACGCAGTATTTT
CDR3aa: CASSAQGADTQYF

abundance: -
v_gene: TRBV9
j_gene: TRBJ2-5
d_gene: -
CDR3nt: TGTGCCAGCAGCGACGGGGAGACCCAGTACTTC
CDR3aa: CASSDGETQYF

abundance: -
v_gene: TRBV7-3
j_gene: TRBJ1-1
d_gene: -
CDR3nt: TGTGCCAGCAGCCAGGAACCTAACCCAACCCGGTCTTTGACTGAAGCTTTCTTT
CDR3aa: CASSQEPNPTRSLTEAFF

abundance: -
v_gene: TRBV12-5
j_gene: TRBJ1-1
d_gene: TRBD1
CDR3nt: TGTGCTAGTGGACCGGACAGGGCCTACACTGAAGCTTTCTTT
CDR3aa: CASGPDRAYTEAFF

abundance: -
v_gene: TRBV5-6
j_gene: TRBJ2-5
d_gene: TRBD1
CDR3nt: TGTGCCAGCAGCCAACCGGGACAGGGAGAGACCCAGTACTTC
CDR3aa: CASSQPGQGETQYF

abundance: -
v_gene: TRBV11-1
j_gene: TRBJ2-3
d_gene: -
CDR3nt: TGTGCCAGCAGCTTAGGGAATAGCGGTAGCACAGATACGCAGTATTTT
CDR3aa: CASSLGNSGSTDTQYF

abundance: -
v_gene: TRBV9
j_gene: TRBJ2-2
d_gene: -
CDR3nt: TGTGCCAGCAGAGGAGACACCGGGGAGCTGTTTTTT
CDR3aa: CASRGDTGELFF

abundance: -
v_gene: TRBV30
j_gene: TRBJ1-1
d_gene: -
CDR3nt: TGTGCCTGTACCAACGCGAGGAACACTTTGAACACTGAAGCTTTCTTT
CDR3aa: CACTNARNTLNTEAFF

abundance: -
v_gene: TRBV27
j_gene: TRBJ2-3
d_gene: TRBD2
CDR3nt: TGTGCCAGCAGTGCTCGGACTAGCGGCACAGATACGCAGTATTTT
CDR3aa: CASSARTSGTDTQYF

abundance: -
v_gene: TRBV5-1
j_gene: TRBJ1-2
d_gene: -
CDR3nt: TGCGCCAGCAGCTTGGGGGCCGGAGGGGATGGCTACACCTTC
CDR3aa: CASSLGAGGDGYTF

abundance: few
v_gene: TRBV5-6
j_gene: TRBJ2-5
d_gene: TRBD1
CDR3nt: TGTGCCAGCAGCACCTGGGACAGACGAGAGACCCAGTACTTC
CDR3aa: CASSTWDRRETQYF

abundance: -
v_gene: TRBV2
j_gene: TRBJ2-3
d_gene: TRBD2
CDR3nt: TGTGCCAGCAGAGAATGGACTAGCGGGGGAGTAGATACGCAGTATTTT
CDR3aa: CASREWTSGGVDTQYF

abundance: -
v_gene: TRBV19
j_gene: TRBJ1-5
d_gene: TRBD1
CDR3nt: TGTGCCAGTAGTTCCCGGGACAGGGATCAGCCCCAGCATTTT
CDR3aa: CASSSRDRDQPQHF

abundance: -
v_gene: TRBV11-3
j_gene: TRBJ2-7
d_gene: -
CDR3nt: TGTGCCAGCAGTGCGCGCGAGACGGGGTCTTCGTGGGGCTCCTACGAGCAGTACTTC
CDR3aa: CASSARETGSSWGSYEQYF

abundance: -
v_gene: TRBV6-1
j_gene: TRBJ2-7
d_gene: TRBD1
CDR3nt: TGTGCCAGCAGTGATAAGATCGGGACAGGGGACGAGCAGTACTTC
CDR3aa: CASSDKIGTGDEQYF

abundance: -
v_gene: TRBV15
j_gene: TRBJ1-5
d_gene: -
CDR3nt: TGTGCCACCAGCAGGGGGGCGAGCAATCAGCCCCAGCATTTT
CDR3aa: CATSRGASNQPQHF

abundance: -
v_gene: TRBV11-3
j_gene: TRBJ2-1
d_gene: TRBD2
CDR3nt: TGTGCCAGCAGCCTTAGCGGGAGCTCCTACAATGAGCAGTTCTTC
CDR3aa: CASSLSGSSYNEQFF

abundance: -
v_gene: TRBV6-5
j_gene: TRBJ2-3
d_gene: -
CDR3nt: TGTGCCAGCAGTTACGGCAGGGGAGACACAGATACGCAGTATTTT
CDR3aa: CASSYGRGDTDTQYF

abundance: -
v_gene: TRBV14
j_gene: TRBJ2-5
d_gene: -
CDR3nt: TGTGCCAGCAGCCAAGGAGCAGGGCTTGAGACCCAGTACTTC
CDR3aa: CASSQGAGLETQYF

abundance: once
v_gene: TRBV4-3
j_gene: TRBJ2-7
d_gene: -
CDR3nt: TGCGCCAGCAGCCAAGATCACAGCGGACGGTACGAGCAGTACTTC
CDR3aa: CASSQDHSGRYEQYF

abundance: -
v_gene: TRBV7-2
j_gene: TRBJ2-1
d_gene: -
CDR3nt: TGTGCCAGCAGCGCGGACACTCCCATCTATGAGCAGTTCTTC
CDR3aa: CASSADTPIYEQFF